This TCR beta chain was sequenced in a study of cytomegalovirus exposure and HLA in healthy donors. Study-level points and caveats: There were some public TCRs occurring in many donors, but most TCR sequences were rare. In the 120 or so validation repertoires, approximately 94% of cluster scores exceeded 0, per a later analysis. A few chains linked to CMV were shown in vitro to be specific for CMV antigens.

Comment on this clone: The target antigen is unknown.

Data came from immunoSEQ multiplex PCR; TCRdb stores just in-frame clones and leaves some out. This table has about 68,000 clones, 91% appearing once. The CDR3 is 11 amino acids. The ends were cut back, 4 bases at V and 3 bases at J, with 4 bases in the middle. The germline gives CDR1 SGHNT, CDR2 YYREEE (reference sequence). The sequenced sample was PBMCs. This TCR came from a man in his late teens or twenties in good health and CMV-seronegative. The chain joins TRBV5-4 to TRBJ2-5, with D uncertain. The chain's CDR3 is CASSLEETQYF. DNA for the CDR3: TGTGCCAGCAGCCTTGAAGAGACCCAGTACTTC. Looking up the rest from reference TRBV5-4 and TRBJ2-5 gives the full variable domain: ETGVTQSPTHLIKTRGQQVTLRCSSQSGHNTVSWYQQALGQGPQFIFQYYREEENGRGNFPPRFSGLQFPNYSSELNVNALELDDSALYLCASSLEETQYFGPGTRLLVL.